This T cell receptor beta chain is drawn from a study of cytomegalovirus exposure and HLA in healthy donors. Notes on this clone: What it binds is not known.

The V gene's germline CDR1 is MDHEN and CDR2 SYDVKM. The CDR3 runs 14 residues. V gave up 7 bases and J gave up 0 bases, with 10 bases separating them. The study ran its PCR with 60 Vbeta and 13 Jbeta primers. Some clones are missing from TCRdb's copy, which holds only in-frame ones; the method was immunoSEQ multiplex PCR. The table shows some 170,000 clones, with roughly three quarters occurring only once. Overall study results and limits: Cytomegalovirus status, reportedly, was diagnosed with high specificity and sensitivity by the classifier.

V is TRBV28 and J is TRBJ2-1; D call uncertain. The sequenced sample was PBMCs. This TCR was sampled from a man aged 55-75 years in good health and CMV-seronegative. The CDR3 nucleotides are TGTGCCAGCATCCCCTTGAGCTCCTACAATGAGCAGTTCTTC. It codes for CASIPLSSYNEQFF. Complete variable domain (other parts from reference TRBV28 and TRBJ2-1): DVKVTQSSRYLVKRTGEKVFLECVQDMDHENMFWYRQDPGLGLRLIYFSYDVKMKEKGDIPEGYSVSREKKERFSLILESASTNQTSMYLCASIPLSSYNEQFFGPGTRLTVL.